A single sample is the source of the 30 T cell receptor beta chains below, sequenced in a study of molecular identifiers for immune sequencing clone quantification. TCRdb used MiXCR to reprocess the PCR reads, holding one entry per CDR3 protein. The table has hundreds of thousands of distinct CDR3 sequences, roughly 21% seen once. Sequencing was performed on naive CD8+ T cells from blood, with Jurkat cell RNA spiked in. The subset here: FACS-sorted CD8+CD4-CCR7+CD45RA+ naive T cells. The receptor set was obtained from a human donor in good health. Some libraries in this study had Jurkat cell RNA spiked in.

On this clonotype itself: This may stem from a read error, because a much larger clone lies one nucleotide away. This sequence joins TRBV24-1 and TRBJ1-5; 7 bases agree with TRBD1. Germline assignment: CDR1 KGHDR and CDR2 SFDVKD. This CDR3 spans 14 amino acids. The ends lost 4 bases at V and 5 bases at J; junction bases unmatched: 4. The CDR3 nucleotides are TGTGCCACCAGTGACGGGACAGAGGATCAGCCCCAGCATTTT. Translating gives CATSDGTEDQPQHF.

This clonotype was seen ten or more times. The chain links TRBV7-9 to TRBJ2-7; D gene uncertain. The V end was cut by 5 bases, the J end by 2 bases, with 16 bases between. CDR1 is SEHNR and CDR2 is FQNEAQ in the germline V gene (reference sequence). This CDR3 is built from 15 residues. In nucleotides, the CDR3 is TGTGCCAGCAGCCCAGGCCGCGCCACGCCCTACGAGCAGTACTTC. Its translation is CASSPGRATPYEQYF.

A remark on this clonotype: One base away lies a much larger clone, so this may be a sequencing read error. This rearrangement joins TRBV4-2 to TRBJ1-4, with 7 bases fitting TRBD1. CDR1 is LGHNA, CDR2 YNFKEQ, per germline. The CDR3 runs 18 residues. CDR3 sequence: CASSQGQGMGSIREKPFF. CDR3 nucleotide sequence: TGTGCCAGCAGCCAAGGACAGGGTATGGGGTCGATCCGGGAAAAACCGTTTTTT.

The chain has TRBV27 and TRBJ2-1; TRBD1 agrees at 7 bases. Germline loops: CDR1 MNHEY, CDR2 SMNVEV (reference sequence). This CDR3 is 14 amino acids long. V dropped 6 bases and J dropped 7; count of bases not matched to a gene: 9. The CDR3 DNA reads as TGTGCCAGCAGAACCGGGACAGTTCTGAATGAGCAGTTCTTC. Protein: CASRTGTVLNEQFF.

Concerning this clonotype: This may arise from a read error, as a much more abundant clone is one base away. The V and J genes are TRBV2 and TRBJ1-2; D is unresolved. Trimming left V 4 bases short and J 7 bases short, with 10 bases between. The CDR3 sequence is 12 residues long. Germline V gene data show CDR1 as SNHLY and CDR2 as FYNNEI. The CDR3 DNA follows: TGTGCCAGCAGTGGAGCGCTGGTTGGCTACACCTTC. Protein sequence: CASSGALVGYTF. Complete variable domain (other parts from reference TRBV2 and TRBJ1-2): EPEVTQTPSHQVTQMGQEVILRCVPISNHLYFYWYRQILGQKVEFLVSFYNNEISEKSEIFDDQFSVERPDGSNFTLKIRSTKLEDSAMYFCASSGALVGYTFGSGTRLTVV.

This clonotype has a count of ten or more. The V gene is TRBV7-6, the J gene TRBJ1-6; D is ambiguous. The V and J ends lost 5 bases and 1 base respectively, with 9 bases between them. Germline V gene sequence: CDR1 SGHVS, CDR2 FNYEAQ. The length of the CDR3 is 15 residues. CDR3 DNA sequence: TGTGCCAGCAGCCCATTTGGGTCCTATAATTCACCCCTCCACTTT. Protein sequence: CASSPFGSYNSPLHF.

This clonotype was seen many times. V usage is TRBV6-5 and J usage is TRBJ2-7; 7 nucleotides match TRBD1. Germline-derived CDR1 and CDR2 are MNHEY and SVGAGI. V lost 0 bases and J lost 2; bases outside the gene matches: 4. CDR3 length: 15 residues. The CDR3 is CASSYSGTDPYEQYF. CDR3 coding DNA: TGTGCCAGCAGTTACTCCGGGACAGACCCCTACGAGCAGTACTTC.

This clonotype was observed at least ten times. The V call is TRBV6-5, the J call TRBJ2-2; 8 nucleotides agree with TRBD1. This CDR3 has 13 residues. In germline, CDR1 is MNHEY, CDR2 SVGAGI. J was trimmed by 6 bases and V by 7 bases; bases with no gene match: 4. DNA of the CDR3: TGTGCCAGCACTGACAGGGGTGCCGGGGAGCTGTTTTTT. Amino acids: CASTDRGAGELFF.

This clonotype was seen more than once but under ten times. The V and J genes are TRBV29-1 and TRBJ1-6; 9 nucleotides match TRBD1. This CDR3 comprises 13 residues. CDR1 SQVTM and CDR2 ANQGSEA come from the germline V gene. With 7 bases clipped from V and 7 bases from J, the junction kept 5 bases outside the gene matches. As DNA, the CDR3 is TGCAGCGCCAGACAGGGGGGCAATTCACCCCTCCACTTT. Translation: CSARQGGNSPLHF. The variable domain in full, with the rest retrieved from reference TRBV29-1 and TRBJ1-6, is SAVISQKPSRDICQRGTSLTIQCQVDSQVTMMFWYRQQPGQSLTLIATANQGSEATYESGFVIDKFPISRPNLTFSTLTVSNMSPEDSSIYLCSARQGGNSPLHFGNGTRLTVT.

This clonotype showed up many times. The chain is built from TRBV13 and TRBJ2-5, with D hard to call. Germline values: CDR1 PRHDT, CDR2 FYEKMQ (reference sequence). CDR3 length: 13 residues. Trimming left V 3 bases short and J 7 bases short, with 12 bases between. CDR3 in DNA: TGTGCCAGCAGCTTCAGGACCGAGAGGACCCAGTACTTC. It specifies CASSFRTERTQYF.

At least ten counts were recorded for this clonotype. The chain uses TRBV28 and TRBJ1-5; 7 nucleotides line up with TRBD1. Trimming cost V 6 bases and J 2 bases; bases outside gene matches: 7. Germline values: CDR1 MDHEN, CDR2 SYDVKM. This CDR3 spans 15 amino acids. CDR3 bases: TGTGCCAGCAGGATACAGGGGTTGGGCAATCAGCCCCAGCATTTT. Translated: CASRIQGLGNQPQHF.

Of note for this clonotype: A read error may account for a junction end that differs from germline. The rearrangement uses TRBV7-4 and TRBJ2-3, with D maybe TRBD2 (6 bases). This CDR3 has 15 residues. Germline loops: CDR1 SGHVT, CDR2 SQSDAQ. The CDR3 here is CASSLSGTSTGTQYF. In nucleotides, the CDR3 is TGTGCCAGCAGCCTTAGCGGCACTAGCACAGGTACGCAGTATTTT.

The table lists this clonotype with many counts. In DNA, the CDR3 is TGTGCCAGCAGTTCCATTTTAGGACAGGGGGCAGGAGCTTTCTTT. This encodes CASSSILGQGAGAFF. V and J are TRBV27 and TRBJ1-1; 11 bases agree with TRBD1. With V trimmed by 4 bases and J by 10 bases, 11 bases remained unmatched. CDR1 is MNHEY and CDR2 is SMNVEV in the germline V gene (reference sequence). This CDR3 is built from 15 residues.

This clonotype occurred many times. This rearrangement joins TRBV6-2 or TRBV6-3 to TRBJ2-5; D might be TRBD2 (6 bases). CDR3 length equals 17 residues. V shed 0 bases and J shed 7 bases, with 21 bases lying between them. CDR1 and CDR2 from the germline V gene are MNHEY and SVGEGT. The CDR3 DNA reads as TGTGCCAGCAGTTACTCGAGTGCGGGACTGGCGGCTCTGACCCAGTACTTC. As protein: CASSYSSAGLAALTQYF.

This clonotype was recorded many times. The chain is built from TRBV12-3 or TRBV12-4 and TRBJ2-5; no firm D call. This CDR3 is built from 15 residues. The V end was cut by 1 base, the J end by 7 bases, with 16 bases between. This CDR3 reads CASSLDGAQGGTQYF. The CDR3 coding sequence is TGTGCCAGCAGTTTAGATGGCGCCCAAGGCGGGACCCAGTACTTC.

The chain combines TRBV6-2 or TRBV6-3 with TRBJ2-7; D is tentatively TRBD1 or TRBD2 (5 bases each). V was clipped by 6 bases and J by 2 bases, with 14 bases between them. Per the germline V gene, CDR1 is MNHEY and CDR2 is SVGEGT. The CDR3 runs 14 residues. CDR3 protein: CASSYGTPTYEQYF. CDR3 nucleotides: TGTGCCAGCAGCTATGGGACCCCCACCTACGAGCAGTACTTC.

This clonotype was seen more than once but under ten times. The rearrangement links TRBV11-3 to TRBJ2-1; D remains unclear. Trimming stripped 0 bases from V and 5 bases from J, with 8 bases between. The CDR3 is 14 amino acids. From germline, CDR1 is SGHNT and CDR2 YENEEA. Here the CDR3 reads CASSLDYQDNEQFF. Written as DNA, the CDR3 is TGTGCCAGCAGCTTAGATTACCAGGACAATGAGCAGTTCTTC.

Worth noting for this clonotype: A read error may account for a junction end that differs from germline. The chain combines TRBV4-3 with TRBJ2-7; no definite D call. Germline V gives CDR1 LGHNA, CDR2 YSLEER. This CDR3 is built from 15 residues. The CDR3 nucleotides read TGCGCCAGCAGCCAATCCGCAGATCAGTTCTATGAGCAGCACTTC. Amino acid sequence: CASSQSADQFYEQHF.

To note about this clonotype: This sequence may be a read error, since a much larger clone differs from it by one base. The DNA for the CDR3 is TGTGCCAGCAGCGTAGATTCAGTGATGAACGCTGAAGCTTTCTTT. Translation: CASSVDSVMNAEAFF. The gene calls are TRBV9 and TRBJ1-1; D is unclear. The CDR3 spans 15 residues. Germline assignment: CDR1 SGDLS and CDR2 YYNGEE.

In this sample, this clonotype turned up a few times. This chain connects TRBV20-1 to TRBJ2-1; 7 bases match TRBD2. CDR1 is DFQATT, CDR2 SNEGSKA, per germline (reference sequence). The CDR3 is made up of 13 amino acids. Unmatched junction bases numbered 7, after V lost 3 bases and J lost 8 bases. The CDR3 spells CSARGGGVHEQFF. The CDR3 DNA is TGCAGTGCTAGGGGGGGGGGGGTCCATGAGCAGTTCTTC.

This clonotype was picked up many times. The chain combines TRBV7-9 with TRBJ1-2; D is ambiguous. Looked up from germline, CDR1 is SEHNR and CDR2 is FQNEAQ (reference sequence). Trimming took off 1 base at V and 7 bases at J, with 13 bases between the two ends. The CDR3 is 14 amino acids. CDR3 nucleotides: TGTGCCAGCAGCTTAGATCTAGGAGTCCTTGGCTACACCTTC. Amino acids: CASSLDLGVLGYTF. Complete variable domain (other parts from reference TRBV7-9 and TRBJ1-2): DTGVSQNPRHKITKRGQNVTFRCDPISEHNRLYWYRQTLGQGPEFLTYFQNEAQLEKSRLLSDRFSAERPKGSFSTLEIQRTEQGDSAMYLCASSLDLGVLGYTFGSGTRLTVV.

Many counts were recorded for this clonotype. The chain recombines TRBV24-1 with TRBJ1-1; D is undetermined. CDR3 length: 13 amino acids. Germline-derived CDR1 and CDR2 are KGHDR and SFDVKD. The V and J ends lost 7 bases and 1 base respectively, with 9 bases between them. The CDR3 loop is CATSLKENTEAFF. DNA for the CDR3: TGTGCCACCAGCCTGAAAGAGAACACTGAAGCTTTCTTT.

Concerning this clonotype itself: This sequence may be a read error, since a much larger clone differs from it by one base. The chain carries TRBV4-1 and TRBJ1-1; D ambiguous. Looked up from germline, CDR1 is MGHRA and CDR2 is YSYEKL. The CDR3 covers 13 residues. The CDR3 sequence is CASRGEVNTGAFF. In DNA form, the CDR3 reads TGCGCCAGCAGGGGTGAGGTGAACACTGGAGCTTTCTTT.

This clonotype was counted ten times or more. This chain connects TRBV7-6 to TRBJ2-1; 13 nucleotides line up with TRBD2. Germline CDR1 and CDR2: SGHVS and FNYEAQ. The trim removed 2 bases at V and 0 bases at J, leaving 13 bases unmatched. The CDR3 is made up of 21 amino acids. CDR3 bases: TGTGCCAGCAGCTTACTAAGGACTAGCGGGAGACTATCGAGCTCCTACAATGAGCAGTTCTTC. Its protein is CASSLLRTSGRLSSSYNEQFF. The complete variable domain, with remaining parts taken from reference TRBV7-6 and TRBJ2-1, reads GAGVSQSPRYKVTKRGQDVALRCDPISGHVSLYWYRQALGQGPEFLTYFNYEAQQDKSGLPNDRFSAERPEGSISTLTIQRTEQRDSAMYRCASSLLRTSGRLSSSYNEQFFGPGTRLTVL.

This clonotype appeared many times. The chain recombines TRBV6-5 with TRBJ1-1; D gene ambiguous. V was trimmed by 6 bases and J by 3 bases, leaving 11 bases between them. This CDR3 spans 13 amino acids. Germline assignment: CDR1 MNHEY and CDR2 SVGAGI. The CDR3 DNA is TGTGCCAGCAGCCCCGAATTGGACACTGAAGCTTTCTTT. Its protein product is CASSPELDTEAFF.

This clonotype was observed many times. The gene calls are TRBV7-2 and TRBJ2-7, with 8 positions matching TRBD2. The CDR3 has 15 residues. Trimming at V came to 1 base and at J to 3 bases, leaving 5 bases not matched to a gene. CDR1 SGHTA and CDR2 FQGNSA come from the germline V gene. This CDR3 is CASSLVASGFYEQYF. CDR3 in DNA: TGTGCCAGCAGCTTAGTGGCTAGCGGGTTCTACGAGCAGTACTTC.

This clonotype has at least ten counts. The rearrangement links TRBV27 to TRBJ2-6; D is possibly TRBD1 (6 bases). Germline-derived CDR1 and CDR2 are MNHEY and SMNVEV (reference sequence). The CDR3 spans 16 residues. Trimming left V 7 bases short and J 2 bases short, with 15 bases between. CDR3 region: CASIIQGEAGANVLTF. The CDR3 nucleotides read TGTGCCAGCATTATACAGGGTGAGGCTGGGGCCAACGTCCTGACTTTC.

This clonotype appeared many times. The J gene is TRBJ1-1, the V gene TRBV5-6; D might be TRBD1 (6 bases). Germline CDR1 SGHDT, CDR2 YYEEEE. V gave up 2 bases and J gave up 6 bases, with 11 bases separating them. This CDR3 spans 13 amino acids. CDR3 protein: CASSFGGSSEAFF. The CDR3 DNA follows: TGTGCCAGCAGCTTTGGGGGCAGCTCTGAAGCTTTCTTT.

Many counts were recorded for this clonotype. The rearrangement uses TRBV7-6 and TRBJ2-3, with D possibly being TRBD2 (5 bases). This CDR3 has 15 amino acids. Germline-derived CDR1 and CDR2 are SGHVS and FNYEAQ. Between the trimmed V and J ends, which lost 4 bases and 3 bases, there was a span of 14 bases. The CDR3 spells CASSSGSSRTDTQYF. CDR3 DNA sequence: TGTGCCAGCAGCTCGGGGTCTTCCAGAACAGATACGCAGTATTTT.

This clonotype was seen many times. The rearrangement uses TRBV6-5 and TRBJ2-7; D not certain. Germline-derived CDR1 and CDR2 are MNHEY and SVGAGI. This CDR3 has 15 amino acids. V shed 0 bases and J shed 5 bases, with 14 bases lying between them. The CDR3 nucleotides are TGTGCCAGCAGTTACTCGGGTATTGGGTTTGACGAGCAGTACTTC. Translated, it gives CASSYSGIGFDEQYF.